Presented here are 25 T cell receptor beta chains from one specimen sequenced in a study of technical replicates of blood from a handful of donors. The assay was immunoSEQ multiplex PCR, and TCRdb's table has in-frame clones only and misses some. The table shows roughly 72,000 clones, with just under 95% occurring only once. What was sequenced was T cells isolated from PBMCs. These receptors were collected from a human donor in good health.

The chain has TRBV6-5 and TRBJ1-2; unclear D gene. This CDR3 has 13 amino acids. V lost 2 bases and J 8 bases, leaving 12 bases between the germline ends. Germline-derived CDR1 and CDR2 are MNHEY and SVGAGI. The CDR3 DNA is TGTGCCAGCAGTTACGCACAGTCGGTGGGCTACACCTTC. Its protein is CASSYAQSVGYTF.

The CDR3 spells CAWSIGTGGTEAFF. The CDR3 nucleotides are TGTGCCTGGAGTATAGGGACAGGGGGAACTGAAGCTTTCTTT. The chain carries TRBV30 and TRBJ1-1; 11 bases line up with TRBD1. Germline CDR1 and CDR2: GTSNPN and SVGIG (reference sequence). J was trimmed by 5 bases and V by 2 bases; bases with no gene match: 4. The CDR3 has 14 residues.

This clone showed up just a few times. The same CDR3 arises from other DNA sequences in this sample as well. The chain combines TRBV6-5 with TRBJ1-1; no clear D. The CDR3 consists of 13 residues. Trimming stripped 2 bases from V and 0 bases from J, with 4 bases between. CDR1 is MNHEY, CDR2 SVGAGI, per germline. The CDR3 DNA follows: TGTGCCAGCAGTTACACATTGAACACTGAAGCTTTCTTT. This translates into CASSYTLNTEAFF.

The chain links TRBV6-5 to TRBJ1-2, with D tentatively TRBD1 (5 bases). Germline CDR1 and CDR2: MNHEY and SVGAGI. Trimming took off 6 bases at V and 10 bases at J, with 18 bases between the two ends. The CDR3 extends over 13 amino acids. The CDR3 DNA follows: TGTGCCAGCAGCTCAGCCGGGGGGTTCGTCTACACCTTC. Protein product: CASSSAGGFVYTF.

The chain carries TRBV27 and TRBJ1-1; D not resolved. This CDR3 has 13 residues. V shed 8 bases and J shed 0 bases, with 10 bases lying between them. Germline V CDR1 and CDR2: MNHEY, SMNVEV (reference sequence). CDR3 nucleotide sequence: TGTGCCAGCTTAGACTTTATGAACACTGAAGCTTTCTTT. Encoded protein: CASLDFMNTEAFF.

The gene calls are TRBV12-5 and TRBJ2-1; possible D gene TRBD1, 5 bases. Looked up from germline, CDR1 is LGHNT and CDR2 is FRNRAP. The CDR3 is made up of 15 amino acids. V gave up 1 base and J gave up 1 base, with 8 bases separating them. The CDR3 is CASGLGRGSYNEQFF. Written as DNA, the CDR3 is TGTGCTAGTGGTTTGGGAAGGGGATCCTACAATGAGCAGTTCTTC.

The chain joins TRBV6-5 to TRBJ1-1; D is undetermined. CDR1 is MNHEY, CDR2 SVGAGI, per germline. The CDR3 totals 14 residues. V lost 2 bases and J 3 bases, leaving 10 bases between the germline ends. CDR3 nucleotides: TGTGCCAGCAGTTACCGGGAGGGAGACACTGAAGCTTTCTTT. Translated: CASSYREGDTEAFF.

The chain's CDR3 is CASSLSAGPTYEQYF. The CDR3 bases are TGTGCCAGCAGTTTATCTGCAGGCCCGACCTACGAGCAGTACTTC. This chain uses TRBV27 with TRBJ2-7; no definite D call. CDR1 and CDR2 (germline): MNHEY, SMNVEV (reference sequence). The CDR3 is 15 amino acids. V was pared by 0 bases and J by 2 bases, with 11 bases between.

This clone was seen just once. This chain links TRBV30 with TRBJ1-4; D may be TRBD1 (5 bases). Germline assignment: CDR1 GTSNPN and CDR2 SVGIG (reference sequence). Between the trimmed V and J ends, which lost 0 bases and 7 bases, there was a span of 12 bases. The CDR3 has 14 residues. CDR3 nucleotides: TGTGCCTGGAGTGTGGGGGGATATGGTGAAAAACTGTTTTTT. This sequence encodes CAWSVGGYGEKLFF.

The genes are TRBV10-3 and TRBJ2-5, with 7 bases that match TRBD2. Trimming at V came to 11 bases and at J to 1 base, leaving 13 bases not matched to a gene. This CDR3 comprises 15 residues. CDR1 and CDR2 (germline): ENHRY, SYGVKD. This CDR3 reads CAVSVLLAPQETQYF. CDR3 nucleotides: TGTGCCGTCTCCGTTTTACTAGCGCCCCAAGAGACCCAGTACTTC.

V and J are TRBV10-3 and TRBJ2-2; perhaps TRBD1 as D (6 bases). Trimming took off 6 bases at V and 3 bases at J, with 14 bases between the two ends. The CDR3 loop spans 15 amino acids. CDR1 and CDR2 (germline): ENHRY, SYGVKD. The CDR3 protein is CAISSLKGDTGELFF. The DNA for the CDR3 is TGTGCCATCAGCAGCTTGAAGGGGGACACCGGGGAGCTGTTTTTT.

This chain uses TRBV10-3 with TRBJ2-7, with 7 nucleotides matching TRBD2. The CDR3 is made up of 15 amino acids. Per the germline V gene, CDR1 is ENHRY and CDR2 is SYGVKD. Losses at the gene ends were 0 bases for V and 6 bases for J; bases not matched to a gene: 8. CDR3 region: CAISESLYSGFEQYF. Written as DNA, the CDR3 is TGTGCCATCAGTGAGTCGCTGTATAGCGGGTTCGAGCAGTACTTC.

CDR3 DNA: TGTGCCAGCAGTGAGGGACAGAATGAGCAGTTCTTC. Protein: CASSEGQNEQFF. V usage is TRBV25-1 and J usage is TRBJ2-1, with TRBD1 identical over 7 bases. In germline, CDR1 is MGHDK, CDR2 SYGVNS. This CDR3 has 12 residues. The V gene end was trimmed by 3 bases and the J gene end by 7 bases; junction bases not matched to a gene: 0.

This chain connects TRBV7-2 to TRBJ2-7, with TRBD1 matching 9 bases. V dropped 1 base and J dropped 4; count of bases not matched to a gene: 5. The CDR3 has 15 residues. CDR1 and CDR2 (germline): SGHTA, FQGNSA. The CDR3 DNA sequence: TGTGCCAGCAGCTTAGATAGGACAGGGGCGTACGAGCAGTACTTC. Translation: CASSLDRTGAYEQYF. Filled out from reference TRBV7-2 and TRBJ2-7, the complete variable domain reads GAGVSQSPSNKVTEKGKDVELRCDPISGHTALYWYRQSLGQGLEFLIYFQGNSAPDKSGLPSDRFSAERTGGSVSTLTIQRTQQEDSAVYLCASSLDRTGAYEQYFGPGTRLTVT.

The gene calls are TRBV11-1 and TRBJ2-7; 8 bases are shared with TRBD2. The CDR3 consists of 16 residues. Trimming removed 5 bases from V and 0 bases from J; junction bases left unmatched: 9. Germline loops: CDR1 SGHAT, CDR2 FQDESV (reference sequence). This CDR3 is CASSPRGAGDSYEQYF. CDR3 coding DNA: TGTGCCAGCAGCCCCCGGGGAGCGGGAGACTCCTACGAGCAGTACTTC.

This clone appeared a single time. The chain couples TRBV11-2 to TRBJ1-5, with D perhaps TRBD1 (6 bases). V shed 1 base and J shed 5 bases, with 6 bases lying between them. CDR3 size: 13 residues. Germline-derived CDR1 and CDR2 are SGHAT and FQNNGV. The CDR3 is CASSLGTDQPQHF. In DNA, the CDR3 is TGTGCCAGCAGCTTAGGGACAGATCAGCCCCAGCATTTT.

The chain carries TRBV6-5 and TRBJ2-1, with 10 bases aligning to TRBD2. V lost 7 bases, J lost 6 bases, and 3 bases stayed unmatched. The CDR3 runs 13 residues. The germline V gene has CDR1 MNHEY and CDR2 SVGAGI. DNA of the CDR3: TGTGCCAGCAAGACTAGCGGGCCCAATGAGCAGTTCTTC. Translating gives CASKTSGPNEQFF.

This rearrangement joins TRBV7-9 to TRBJ2-7, with 7 bases lining up with TRBD1. Germline V gene data show CDR1 as SEHNR and CDR2 as FQNEAQ (reference sequence). V was pared by 6 bases and J by 2 bases, with 7 bases of the junction left unmatched. CDR3 length: 14 residues. CDR3 in DNA: TGTGCCAGCAGGACAACAGGGGTCACCTACGAGCAGTACTTC. Amino acids: CASRTTGVTYEQYF.

The J gene is TRBJ1-3, the V gene TRBV5-1; possibly TRBD1 for D (5 bases). There are 15 residues in the CDR3. The V end was cut by 7 bases, the J end by 6 bases, with 20 bases between. Germline V lookup: CDR1 SGHRS, CDR2 YFSETQ. The CDR3 nucleotides are TGCGCCAGCTCCCCGGTTCAGGGTTCATCAAACACCATATATTTT. Its protein product is CASSPVQGSSNTIYF.

The chain couples TRBV6-6 to TRBJ1-2; 10 positions match TRBD1. CDR1 and CDR2 (germline): MNHNY, SVGAGI (reference sequence). The length of the CDR3 is 15 residues. The V gene end was trimmed by 1 base and the J gene end by 6 bases; junction bases not matched to a gene: 5. CDR3: CASSYLWTGGNGYTF. CDR3 bases: TGTGCCAGCAGTTACTTATGGACAGGGGGGAATGGCTACACCTTC.

J is TRBJ2-5 and V is TRBV5-1; D is unresolved. V lost 0 bases and J lost 4, with 10 bases in between. The CDR3 is 14 residues long. Germline values: CDR1 SGHRS, CDR2 YFSETQ. This chain's CDR3 is CASSLVTERETQYF. The CDR3 coding sequence is TGCGCCAGCAGCTTGGTGACGGAGAGAGAGACCCAGTACTTC.

This clone was seen just once. The chain joins TRBV2 to TRBJ2-3; the match to TRBD2 covers 9 bases. CDR1 is SNHLY and CDR2 is FYNNEI in the germline V gene. This CDR3 has 17 residues. J lost 0 bases, V lost 8 bases, and 12 bases had no gene match. CDR3 nucleotides: TGTGCCAGCCGCCTGGGGACTAGCAGCTTCAGCACAGATACGCAGTATTTT. It codes for CASRLGTSSFSTDTQYF.

This chain uses TRBV7-9 with TRBJ1-4, with D perhaps TRBD1 (5 bases). Germline assignment: CDR1 SEHNR and CDR2 FQNEAQ (reference sequence). The CDR3 sequence is 15 residues long. V lost 1 base and J lost 8, with 14 bases in between. This CDR3 is CASSLDSGPQEKLFF. The DNA of the CDR3 is TGTGCCAGCAGCTTAGATTCAGGGCCCCAGGAAAAACTGTTTTTT.

The chain uses TRBV19 and TRBJ2-1; 12 bases agree with TRBD2. With 4 bases clipped from V and 6 bases from J, the junction kept 10 bases outside the gene matches. The CDR3 runs to 17 residues. Germline loops: CDR1 LNHDA, CDR2 SQIVND (reference sequence). CDR3 sequence: CASSKGTSGFVPNEQFF. The CDR3 nucleotides read TGTGCCAGTAGTAAAGGGACTAGCGGGTTCGTACCCAATGAGCAGTTCTTC.

V is TRBV5-3 and J is TRBJ2-7; no definite D call. TRBV5-3 counts as an open reading frame of uncertain function. The CDR3 is 14 amino acids. The germline V and J ends were trimmed by 4 bases and 7 bases, with 18 bases remaining between them. The CDR3 DNA sequence: TGTGCCAGAAGCGCGAGAACGGGTTTTAGGGAGCAGTACTTC. Translated, it gives CARSARTGFREQYF.